The 20 T cell receptor beta chains reported below all come from one sample, sequenced in a study of blood T cell repertoires in COVID-19. Assay: immunoSEQ multiplex PCR; the TCRdb copy retains only in-frame clones and omits some. The sample holds approximately 220,000 clones, around 82% seen once. Specimen: peripheral blood. Receptors were obtained from a woman in her fifties or sixties with acute or convalescent COVID-19.

The V call is TRBV6-5, the J call TRBJ1-1, with D possibly being TRBD1 (5 bases). This CDR3 is built from 13 residues. Germline loops: CDR1 MNHEY, CDR2 SVGAGI. Trimming stripped 7 bases from V and 0 bases from J, with 9 bases between. The CDR3 region has the DNA TGTGCCAGCACCCGACAGATGAACACTGAAGCTTTCTTT. It translates to CASTRQMNTEAFF.

V and J are TRBV6-5 and TRBJ1-4; no definite D call. Trimming pared 5 bases from V and 6 bases from J, leaving 10 bases between. CDR3 length: 13 residues. Germline V gives CDR1 MNHEY, CDR2 SVGAGI. CDR3 in DNA: TGTGCCAGCAGTCGGGAGCGGGATGAAAAACTGTTTTTT. This codes for CASSRERDEKLFF.

This chain connects TRBV18 to TRBJ2-3; 9 nucleotides agree with TRBD1. Germline V gene lookup returns CDR1 KGHSH and CDR2 LQKENI. The CDR3 runs to 15 residues. After removal of 3 bases from V and 4 bases from J, the junction contained 5 bases not matched to a gene. CDR3 in amino acids: CASSPGTGRSDTQYF. The CDR3 DNA reads as TGTGCCAGCTCACCCGGGACAGGGCGATCAGATACGCAGTATTTT.

The chain has TRBV30 and TRBJ2-1, with 7 bases lining up with TRBD2. V lost 0 bases, J lost 7 bases, and 6 bases stayed unmatched. This CDR3 region has 14 residues. The germline gives CDR1 GTSNPN, CDR2 SVGIG (reference sequence). Here the CDR3 reads CAWSVWGGFNEQFF. CDR3 nucleotides: TGTGCCTGGAGTGTCTGGGGGGGGTTTAATGAGCAGTTCTTC.

This chain links TRBV11-2 with TRBJ2-5, with TRBD1 matching over 10 bases. Germline lookup yields CDR1 SGHAT and CDR2 FQNNGV. This CDR3 is 12 amino acids long. J gave up 5 bases and V 7 bases, and 1 base lay outside the gene matches. The CDR3 nucleotides read TGTGCCAGCAAGACAGGGGGCGAGACCCAGTACTTC. This gives the protein CASKTGGETQYF.

The chain combines TRBV4-2 with TRBJ1-1; 7 positions match TRBD1. CDR1 is LGHNA, CDR2 YNFKEQ, per germline. Trimming cost V 0 bases and J 5 bases; bases outside gene matches: 9. This CDR3 is 16 amino acids long. CDR3 in DNA: TGTGCCAGCAGCCAAGATCCCAGGGGGGCACGGACTGAAGCTTTCTTT. Translation: CASSQDPRGARTEAFF.

The chain has TRBV4-2 and TRBJ1-6, with 10 bases aligning to TRBD1. The CDR3 loop spans 16 amino acids. V trimming: 0 bases; J trimming: 10 bases; junction bases outside the gene matches: 6. CDR1 is LGHNA, CDR2 YNFKEQ, per germline. CDR3: CASSQDPGQGFSPLHF. DNA of the CDR3: TGTGCCAGCAGCCAAGACCCGGGACAGGGGTTCTCACCCCTCCACTTT.

V and J are TRBV4-2 and TRBJ1-1; TRBD1 is a possible D gene (5 bases). Germline CDR1 LGHNA, CDR2 YNFKEQ. Trimming removed 0 bases at V and 4 bases at J, with 9 bases between. This CDR3 is built from 14 residues. As DNA, the CDR3 is TGTGCCAGCAGCCAAGAACTCCAGGGCACTGAAGCTTTCTTT. As protein: CASSQELQGTEAFF.

In this sample, this clone turned up once. V is TRBV29-1 and J is TRBJ2-5; TRBD1 might be the D (6 bases). The V end lost 6 bases, the J end lost 2 bases, and 16 bases lay between the germline ends. Per the germline V gene, CDR1 is SQVTM and CDR2 is ANQGSEA. This CDR3 contains 14 residues. CDR3 in amino acids: CSVAHRAVQETQYF. CDR3 nucleotide sequence: TGCAGCGTCGCGCACAGGGCAGTTCAAGAGACCCAGTACTTC.

V usage is TRBV5-6 and J usage is TRBJ2-7; D ambiguous. Germline loops: CDR1 SGHDT, CDR2 YYEEEE. The CDR3 totals 17 residues. V was trimmed by 0 bases and J by 1 base, leaving 17 bases between them. The CDR3 loop reads CASSLAGLGPMSYEQYF. The CDR3 DNA reads as TGTGCCAGCAGCTTGGCTGGGTTGGGCCCTATGTCCTACGAGCAGTACTTC.

This sequence joins TRBV4-2 and TRBJ1-2; a possible D gene is TRBD1 (6 bases). Germline assignment: CDR1 LGHNA and CDR2 YNFKEQ. CDR3 length: 14 amino acids. Trimming left V 1 base short and J 7 bases short, with 13 bases between. The CDR3 DNA is TGTGCCAGCAGCCAAGCTCAAGGGGGGGTTGGCTACACCTTC. Amino acid sequence: CASSQAQGGVGYTF.

The chain combines TRBV4-1 with TRBJ2-7; TRBD1 is a possible D gene (5 bases). CDR3 length: 15 residues. CDR1 and CDR2 (germline): MGHRA, YSYEKL. Deletions cut 1 base from V and 2 bases from J, with 12 bases between. CDR3 sequence reads: CASSQVLDKTYEQYF. The CDR3 coding sequence is TGCGCCAGCAGCCAAGTCTTGGACAAGACCTACGAGCAGTACTTC.

This chain uses TRBV4-2 with TRBJ1-3; perhaps TRBD1 as D (5 bases). The CDR3 extends over 16 amino acids. Per germline, CDR1 LGHNA and CDR2 YNFKEQ. V was shortened by 2 bases and J by 0 bases, with 11 bases between the two germline ends. The CDR3 bases are TGTGCCAGCAGCCAACCTCGGGGGATCTCTGGAAACACCATATATTTT. This sequence encodes CASSQPRGISGNTIYF.

The chain uses TRBV4-1 and TRBJ1-2, with 7 positions matching TRBD1. CDR3 length equals 14 residues. The V segment lost 0 bases and the J segment 4 bases; nucleotides outside the gene matches: 2. Per germline, CDR1 MGHRA and CDR2 YSYEKL. The CDR3 sequence is CASSQDAGGYGYTF. The CDR3 DNA sequence: TGCGCCAGCAGCCAAGATGCAGGGGGCTATGGCTACACCTTC.

V usage is TRBV5-8 and J usage is TRBJ2-3; TRBD1 might be the D (5 bases). The CDR3 length is 16 residues. In germline, CDR1 is SGHTS, CDR2 YDEGEE. V was pared by 4 bases and J by 0 bases, with 15 bases between. For the CDR3, the DNA is TGTGCCAGCAGCCGACAGAAAATCTCTAGCACAGATACGCAGTATTTT. It codes for CASSRQKISSTDTQYF.

This clone was seen just once. CDR3 sequence: CASSLGRRLSHNEQFF. The CDR3 DNA reads as TGTGCCAGCAGCTTAGGCCGAAGACTAAGTCACAATGAGCAGTTCTTC. V is TRBV13 and J is TRBJ2-1; possibly TRBD2 for D (5 bases). Trimming pared 0 bases from V and 5 bases from J, leaving 14 bases between. Germline V gene sequence: CDR1 PRHDT, CDR2 FYEKMQ (reference sequence). The CDR3 extends over 16 amino acids.

This clone has only one observation. The V gene is TRBV3-1 (or the pseudogene TRBV3-2), the J gene TRBJ1-2; D is uncertain. The germline V gene encodes CDR1 LGHDT and CDR2 YNNKEL (reference sequence). This CDR3 region has 14 residues. Trimming cost V 1 base and J 4 bases, with 10 bases left between them. CDR3 region: CASSQGVRSYGYTF. The DNA of the CDR3 is TGTGCCAGCAGCCAAGGGGTCAGGTCCTATGGCTACACCTTC.

The chain's CDR3 is CASSYSSVGQGYGYTF. The CDR3 bases are TGTGCCAGCAGTTACTCATCGGTCGGGCAGGGGTACGGCTACACCTTC. The chain employs TRBV6-5 and TRBJ1-2, with D perhaps matching TRBD1 (6 bases). The CDR3 covers 16 residues. Looked up from germline, CDR1 is MNHEY and CDR2 is SVGAGI. V dropped 0 bases and J dropped 8 bases, with 19 bases sitting between them.

This sequence joins TRBV19 and TRBJ2-6; D unresolved. V lost 5 bases and J 2 bases, leaving 7 bases between the germline ends. The CDR3 length is 14 residues. The V gene's germline CDR1 is LNHDA and CDR2 SQIVND (reference sequence). The CDR3, as DNA: TGTGCCAGTAGTGTAGGGCCTGGGGCCAACGTCCTGACTTTC. Amino acid sequence: CASSVGPGANVLTF.

The sample holds one count of this clone. The chain combines TRBV12-3 or TRBV12-4 with TRBJ1-2; the match to TRBD1 covers 7 bases. This CDR3 has 13 amino acids. Germline trimming cut 7 bases from V and 2 bases from J; bases unmatched to any gene: 4. The CDR3 DNA sequence: TGTGCCAGCACCCTGACAGGGAACTATGGCTACACCTTC. It is translated as CASTLTGNYGYTF.